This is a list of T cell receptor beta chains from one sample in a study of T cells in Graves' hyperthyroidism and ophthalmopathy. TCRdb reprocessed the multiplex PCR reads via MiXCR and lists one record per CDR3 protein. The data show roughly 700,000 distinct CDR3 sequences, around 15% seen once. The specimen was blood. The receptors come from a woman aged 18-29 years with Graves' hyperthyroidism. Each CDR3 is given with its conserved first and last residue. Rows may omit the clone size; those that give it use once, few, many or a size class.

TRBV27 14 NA CASSLIRGRGPQHF
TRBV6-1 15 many CASSWLAGGYNEQFF
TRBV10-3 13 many CAISEEWGYEQYF
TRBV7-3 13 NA CASSFSTRSEQFF
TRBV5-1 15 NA CASLPRVGMNTEAFF
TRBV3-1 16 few CASSFSGTSYQETQYF
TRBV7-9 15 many CASSRTSGSTDEQFF
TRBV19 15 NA CASSRQGGGTDTQYF
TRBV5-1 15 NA CASSRSNPSNQPQHF
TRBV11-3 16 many CASSNLKGKGYNEQFF
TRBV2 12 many CATLGSSGSQFF
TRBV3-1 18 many CASSQDGSSGREQETQYF
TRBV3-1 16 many CASSLSGHRTYNEQFF
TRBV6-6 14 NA CASSYSDRSVGYTF
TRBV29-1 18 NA CSVEVVGTGKGTNEKLFF
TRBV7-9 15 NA CASSPTGDSGNTIYF
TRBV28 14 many CASSWDSATYEQYF
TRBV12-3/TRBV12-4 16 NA CASRSRPGRSGNTIYF
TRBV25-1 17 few CASSEGGRDIRRETQYF
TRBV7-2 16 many CASSLQGLSGANVLTF
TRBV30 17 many CAWSAPDRGGGNTEAFF
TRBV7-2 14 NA CASNKPGSQETQYF
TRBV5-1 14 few CASAGTALTGELFF
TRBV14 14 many CASSQMTGLNIQYF
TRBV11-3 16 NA CASNGPVNSSGNTIYF
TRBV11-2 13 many CASSRGEVGTQYF
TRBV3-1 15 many CASSHGSLTPKEQYF
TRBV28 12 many CASSPHGGGYTF
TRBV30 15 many CAWSVTRRLAGGPFF
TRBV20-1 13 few CSAPGLRNTEAFF
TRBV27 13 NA CATRDNGNNEQFF
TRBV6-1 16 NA CASIPAPGTGSYEQYF
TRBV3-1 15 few CASSQEGGPNQPQHF
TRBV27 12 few CASTSRGGEQFF
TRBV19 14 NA CASSKDRFNEKLFF
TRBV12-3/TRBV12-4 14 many CASNPHTGGYGYTF
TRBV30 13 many CAWSRGNQETQYF
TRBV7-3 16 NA CASSLARGGSYNEQFF
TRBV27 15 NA CASSLSIFTNTEAFF
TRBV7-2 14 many CASSFPRGLGGYTF
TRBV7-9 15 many CASSPSGTGIYEQYF
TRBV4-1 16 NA CASSQGSFGSNQPQHF
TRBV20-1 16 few CSARRVTGAPGNTIYF
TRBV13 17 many CASSRRAPSGSYNEQFF
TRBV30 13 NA CAWSVNRDGSKFF